This T cell receptor (beta chain) derives from a study of blood T cells in healthy people across ages. The study's findings and limits: PBMCs went unsorted, and a conclusive naive versus antigen-experienced comparison was therefore prevented.

Then a second PCR, running roughly 7 to 11 cycles, was carried out with a sample-barcoded 5' primer and a J-beta primer mix. TCRdb passed the 5' RACE reads through MiXCR, listing each CDR3 protein once. The data contain roughly 2 million distinct CDR3 sequences, 40% to 55% of them seen just once; the ten biggest clones take up 2.1%. This CDR3 has 15 residues. The germline V gene encodes CDR1 SNHLY and CDR2 FYNNEI. With 5 bases removed from V and 4 bases from J, the gap between germline ends came to 17 bases. Comments on this clonotype: Its antigen remains unknown.

The chain links TRBV2 to TRBJ2-5, with D maybe TRBD2 (7 bases). The source material was blood. The receptor comes from a woman in her thirties or forties in good health. The CDR3 DNA follows: TGTGCCAGCAGTCAAGGGGGGGCTTACCCAGAGACCCAGTACTTC. It is translated as CASSQGGAYPETQYF.